This TCR beta chain came from a study of T cell repertoires and HLA-DP antigens. Study-wide background: CD4+ T cells were cocultured with HeLa cells expressing HLA-DP. Sorted CD137+CD4+ samples averaged approximately 0.2 ug DNA; pre-culture CD4+ samples, roughly 1,300 ng. Findings and caveats of the study: Average cumulative frequency of previously undetected clones was about 36% against one allele and 50% to 55% against the other.

Germline V gene data show CDR1 as LNHDA and CDR2 as SQIVND (reference sequence). The CDR3 has 16 residues. Trimming took off 5 bases at V and 2 bases at J, with 16 bases between the two ends. A word on this clone: What it recognizes is unknown.

Some clones are missing from TCRdb's copy, which holds only in-frame ones; the method was immunoSEQ multiplex PCR. The table has about 89,000 clones, about 89% seen once. The chain uses TRBV19 and TRBJ1-3; D may be TRBD1 (5 bases). Sequencing was done on a sample of CD4+ T cells from PBMCs. The TCR was taken from a man aged 45-65 years in good health and CMV-seronegative. The CDR3 spells CASSVGTRTTGNTIYF. The CDR3 bases are TGTGCCAGTAGTGTAGGGACGAGGACTACTGGAAACACCATATATTTT.